This TCR beta chain stems from a study of CD8+ T cells in alopecia areata. The overall study: Treatment of the treated patients consisted of oral tofacitinib, 5 to 10 mg twice daily. Notes on the study in general: Between patients, shared TCR sequences were less clear than in mice. This was possibly due in part to HLA diversity in the patient population.

In regard to this clone: Its cognate antigen is unknown.

This CDR3 comprises 18 residues. Trimming cost V 0 bases and J 2 bases; bases outside gene matches: 8. Germline CDR1 is SNHLY and CDR2 is FYNNEI. Sequencing relied on a cDNA template that was reverse transcribed from extracted RNA. Sequenced by immunoSEQ multiplex PCR; TCRdb stores in-frame clones only, minus some. The sample contains 220,000 or so clones, around 62% of which appear only once. Lesional scalp punch biopsies and peripheral blood were collected from alopecia areata patients. This receptor was obtained from a human donor with alopecia areata. The rearrangement joins TRBV2 to TRBJ2-7, with 12 positions matching TRBD2. The source was CD4+ T cells sorted from blood, collected at week 0. Here the CDR3 DNA reads TGTGCCAGCAGTGAAGCGTCTAGCGGGGGGGCATCCCCCTACGAGCAGTACTTC. Residues: CASSEASSGGASPYEQYF.